This TCR beta chain stems from a study of T cell repertoires in cytomegalovirus infection. Germline V lookup: CDR1 SGHTA, CDR2 FQGNSA. The length of the CDR3 is 15 residues. Deletions cut 0 bases from V and 0 bases from J, with 8 bases between. This clonotype was detected many times. TCRdb ran MiXCR on the reads and lists one entry per CDR3 protein. The sample lists some 220,000 distinct CDR3 sequences; approximately 7% were seen once. The TCR was taken from a human donor in good health (CMV status not recorded). Some clones in this sample may be carry-over from other donors' samples. The V and J genes are TRBV7-2 and TRBJ1-1, with D possibly being TRBD1 (5 bases). The sample was PBMCs. CDR3 loop: CASSLAGGMNTEAFF. The CDR3 DNA sequence: TGTGCCAGCAGCTTAGCCGGGGGAATGAACACTGAAGCTTTCTTT.